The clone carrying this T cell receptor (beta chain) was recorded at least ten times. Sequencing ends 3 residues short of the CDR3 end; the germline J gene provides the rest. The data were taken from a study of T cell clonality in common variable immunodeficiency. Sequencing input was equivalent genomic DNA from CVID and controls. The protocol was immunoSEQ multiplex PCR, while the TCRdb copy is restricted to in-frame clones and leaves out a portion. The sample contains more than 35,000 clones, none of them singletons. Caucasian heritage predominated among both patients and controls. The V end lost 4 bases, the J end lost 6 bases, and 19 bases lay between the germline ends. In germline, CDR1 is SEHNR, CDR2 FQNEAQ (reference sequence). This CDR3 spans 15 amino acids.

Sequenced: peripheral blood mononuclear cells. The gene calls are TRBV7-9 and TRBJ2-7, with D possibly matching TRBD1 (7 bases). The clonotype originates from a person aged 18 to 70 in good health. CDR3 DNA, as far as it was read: TGTGCCAGCAGCTCTAGGGGGGCAGGGGGAGGCGAG. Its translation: CASSSRGAGGGE. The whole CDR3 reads CASSSRGAGGGEQYF.